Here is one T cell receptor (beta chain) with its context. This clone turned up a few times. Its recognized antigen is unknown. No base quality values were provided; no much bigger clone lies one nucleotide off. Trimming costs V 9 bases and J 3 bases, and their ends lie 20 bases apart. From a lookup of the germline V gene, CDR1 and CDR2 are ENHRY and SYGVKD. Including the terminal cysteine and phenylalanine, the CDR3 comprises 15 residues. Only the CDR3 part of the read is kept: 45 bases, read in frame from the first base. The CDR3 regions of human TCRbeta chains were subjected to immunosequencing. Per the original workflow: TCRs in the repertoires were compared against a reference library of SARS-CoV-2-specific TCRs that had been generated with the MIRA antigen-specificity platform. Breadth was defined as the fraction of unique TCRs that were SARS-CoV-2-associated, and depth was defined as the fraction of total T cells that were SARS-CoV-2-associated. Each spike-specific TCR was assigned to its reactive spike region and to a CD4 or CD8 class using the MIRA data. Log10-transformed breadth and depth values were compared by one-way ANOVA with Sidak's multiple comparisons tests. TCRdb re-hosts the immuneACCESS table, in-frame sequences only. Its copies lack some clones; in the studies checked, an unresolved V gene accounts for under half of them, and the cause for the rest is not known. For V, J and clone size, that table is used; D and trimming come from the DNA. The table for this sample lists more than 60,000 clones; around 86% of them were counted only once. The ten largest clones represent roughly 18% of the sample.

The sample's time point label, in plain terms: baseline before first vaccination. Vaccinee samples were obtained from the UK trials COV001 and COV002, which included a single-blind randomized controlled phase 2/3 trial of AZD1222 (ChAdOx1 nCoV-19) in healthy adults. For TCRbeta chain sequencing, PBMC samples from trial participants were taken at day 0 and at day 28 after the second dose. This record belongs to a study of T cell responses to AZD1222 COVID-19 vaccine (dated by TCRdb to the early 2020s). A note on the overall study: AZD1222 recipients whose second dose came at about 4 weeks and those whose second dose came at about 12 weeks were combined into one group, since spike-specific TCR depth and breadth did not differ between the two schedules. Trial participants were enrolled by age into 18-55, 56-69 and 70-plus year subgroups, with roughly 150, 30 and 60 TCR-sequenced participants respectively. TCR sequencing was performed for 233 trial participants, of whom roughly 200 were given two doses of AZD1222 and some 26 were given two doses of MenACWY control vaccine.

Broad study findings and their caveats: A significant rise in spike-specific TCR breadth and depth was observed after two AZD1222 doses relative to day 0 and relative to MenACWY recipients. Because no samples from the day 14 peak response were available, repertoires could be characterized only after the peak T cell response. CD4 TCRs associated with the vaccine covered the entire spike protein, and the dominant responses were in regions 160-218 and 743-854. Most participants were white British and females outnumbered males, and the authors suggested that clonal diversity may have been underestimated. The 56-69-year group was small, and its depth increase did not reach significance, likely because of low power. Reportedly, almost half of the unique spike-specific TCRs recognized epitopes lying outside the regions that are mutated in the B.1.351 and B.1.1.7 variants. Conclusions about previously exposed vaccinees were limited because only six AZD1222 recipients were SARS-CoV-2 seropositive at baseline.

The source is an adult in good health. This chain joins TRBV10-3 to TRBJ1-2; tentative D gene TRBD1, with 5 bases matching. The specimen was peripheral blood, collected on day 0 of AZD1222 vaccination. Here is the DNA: TGTGCCATGGCCCCGGGGCCGACATCTGACTATGGCTACACCTTC. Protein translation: CAMAPGPTSDYGYTF.